This entry describes one T cell receptor (beta chain). Its antigen remains unidentified. The source of the sample is a study of CD8 T cells in ankylosing spondylitis. Study observations and caveats: Disease-associated clones were CD8+ and fairly uncommon in peripheral blood. Existing reports had already noted some motif variants in reactive arthritis synovial fluid and blood. Blood from ankylosing spondylitis patients appeared to carry a characteristic eight-variant TCR beta motif. The clones that were linked to disease were reported to be significantly enriched in matched synovial fluid samples from ankylosing spondylitis patients.

TCRdb processed the 5' RACE reads anew with MiXCR; each CDR3 protein has one entry. The sample lists under 300,000 distinct CDR3 sequences; around 11% were seen once. CDR1 and CDR2 from the germline V gene are SGHTA and FQGNSA. V dropped 0 bases and J dropped 1 base, with 3 bases sitting between them. The CDR3 runs to 14 residues. The V call is TRBV7-2, the J call TRBJ1-4; D remains ambiguous. Sequenced input: blood, either unsorted or a sorted T cell fraction (not recorded which). This sequence was found in a male donor with ankylosing spondylitis or in good health (not recorded which). The CDR3: CASSLAGTNEKLFF. The CDR3 DNA follows: TGTGCCAGCAGCTTAGCCGGAACTAATGAAAAACTGTTTTTT.